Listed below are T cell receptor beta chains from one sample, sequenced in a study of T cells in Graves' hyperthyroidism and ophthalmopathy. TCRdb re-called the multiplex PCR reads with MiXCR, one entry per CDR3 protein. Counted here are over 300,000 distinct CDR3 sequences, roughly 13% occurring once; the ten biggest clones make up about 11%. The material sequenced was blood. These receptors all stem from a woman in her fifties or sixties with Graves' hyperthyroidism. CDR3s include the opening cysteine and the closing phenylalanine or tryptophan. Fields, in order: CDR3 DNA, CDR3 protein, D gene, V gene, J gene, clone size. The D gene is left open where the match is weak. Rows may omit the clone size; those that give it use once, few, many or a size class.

DNA: TGCGCCAGCAGTGAGGAGGAGGGAGGCTACAATGAGCAGTTCTTC; CDR3: CASSEEEGGYNEQFF; D: NA; V: TRBV10-1; J: TRBJ2-1; size: few
DNA: TGTGCCACCAGTGACGCGGGAGCCCCGAGCCCCTACAATGAGCAGTTCTTC; CDR3: CATSDAGAPSPYNEQFF; D: TRBD2; V: TRBV24-1; J: TRBJ2-1; size: many
DNA: TGTGCCAGCACCAGGGTGGGGGGTGAGCAGTTCTTC; CDR3: CASTRVGGEQFF; D: NA; V: TRBV6-1; J: TRBJ2-1; size: NA
DNA: TGCAGTGCTAGAGATATCTCCGGGGGGAAAAACACTGAAGCTTTCTTT; CDR3: CSARDISGGKNTEAFF; D: NA; V: TRBV20-1; J: TRBJ1-1; size: few
DNA: TGTGCCAGCAGTTTCACACTAGCGGGGTCCTACAATGAGCAGTTCTTC; CDR3: CASSFTLAGSYNEQFF; D: TRBD2; V: TRBV6-2/TRBV6-3; J: TRBJ2-1; size: many
DNA: TGTGCCAGCTCCGGGAGGTTCGTTAACTATGGCTACACCTTC; CDR3: CASSGRFVNYGYTF; D: NA; V: TRBV7-8; J: TRBJ1-2; size: many
DNA: TGCAGCGCCTTTCGACAGGGGGCTAACACTGAAGCTTTCTTT; CDR3: CSAFRQGANTEAFF; D: TRBD1; V: TRBV29-1; J: TRBJ1-1; size: many
DNA: TGCAGTGCTAGAGAGGGGGGGGCTGGGGAGCTGTTTTTT; CDR3: CSAREGGAGELFF; D: NA; V: TRBV20-1; J: TRBJ2-2; size: many
DNA: TGCAGTGCTAGAGATCGGTTGGCTAGCGGAGCTCAAGAGACCCAGTACTTC; CDR3: CSARDRLASGAQETQYF; D: TRBD2; V: TRBV20-1; J: TRBJ2-5; size: many
DNA: TGTGCCAGTAACGCAGATACATACTATGGCTACACCTTC; CDR3: CASNADTYYGYTF; D: NA; V: TRBV19; J: TRBJ1-2; size: NA
DNA: TGCGCCAGCAGCACCAGGGCCGAGGATACGCAGTATTTT; CDR3: CASSTRAEDTQYF; D: NA; V: TRBV5-1; J: TRBJ2-3; size: NA
DNA: TGTGCCAGCAGCCCGAGTCCCCTAGCGGGAGGTTACAATGAGCAGTTCTTC; CDR3: CASSPSPLAGGYNEQFF; D: TRBD2; V: TRBV7-8; J: TRBJ2-1; size: few
DNA: TGTGCCAGCAGTTTTCAGGGAGACTATGGCTACACCTTC; CDR3: CASSFQGDYGYTF; D: NA; V: TRBV7-8; J: TRBJ1-2; size: NA
DNA: TGCAGTGCTAGAGGCCCCATGAACACTGAAGCTTTCTTT; CDR3: CSARGPMNTEAFF; D: NA; V: TRBV20-1; J: TRBJ1-1; size: NA
DNA: TGCAGTGCCGAAAACCCGAGGACTAGCGGTAACAATGAGCAGTTCTTC; CDR3: CSAENPRTSGNNEQFF; D: TRBD2; V: TRBV20-1; J: TRBJ2-1; size: few
DNA: TGTGCCAGCAGCGGAACTAATTACGAGCAGTACTTC; CDR3: CASSGTNYEQYF; D: NA; V: TRBV2; J: TRBJ2-7; size: many
DNA: TGTGCCAGCAGCCACGGGAGGCAAAGGTCCGGGGAGCTGTTTTTT; CDR3: CASSHGRQRSGELFF; D: TRBD2; V: TRBV4-2; J: TRBJ2-2; size: many
DNA: TGTGCCTGGAGCACACTAGCGGGAGTGGATACCGGGGAGCTGTTTTTT; CDR3: CAWSTLAGVDTGELFF; D: TRBD2; V: TRBV30; J: TRBJ2-2; size: few